The clone carrying this TCR beta chain was seen at least ten times. Germline CDR1 is MNHEY and CDR2 is SMNVEV (reference sequence). Trimming took off 11 bases at V and 2 bases at J, with 10 bases between the two ends. The CDR3 runs 12 residues. The data originate from a study of T cells in Graves' hyperthyroidism and ophthalmopathy. As for the study in general: Initial diagnosis, before any treatment, was when peripheral blood was collected.

The investigators amplified TCR beta CDR3 regions from RNA transcripts. In the first-round RT-PCR of the TCR CDR3, the HTBI primer set was used. One entry per CDR3 protein results from TCRdb running MiXCR on the multiplex PCR reads. The data show roughly 700,000 distinct CDR3 sequences, 15% to 20% seen once. V and J are TRBV27 and TRBJ1-5; possibly TRBD1 for D (5 bases). The sample comprised blood. This sequence was found in a man aged 45-60 years with Graves' hyperthyroidism. The CDR3 sequence is CASGGGNQPQHF. For the CDR3, the DNA is TGTGCCTCGGGGGGGGGCAATCAGCCCCAGCATTTT.